The 11 T cell receptor beta chains below come from one sample, sequenced in a study of blood T cells in healthy people across ages. It was with a sample-barcoded 5' primer and a J-beta primer mix that a second PCR of roughly 7 to 12 cycles was run. TCRdb re-called the 5' RACE reads with MiXCR, one entry per CDR3 protein. The repertoire has about 830,000 distinct CDR3 sequences, roughly 60% of them found once; the top ten carry roughly 26%. Sequenced sample: blood. Receptor source: a man aged 25-45 years in good health.

This chain connects TRBV10-3 to TRBJ2-5; the D gene could be TRBD1 or TRBD2 (5 bases each). The germline V and J ends were trimmed by 3 bases and 1 base, with 18 bases remaining between them. The germline V gene encodes CDR1 ENHRY and CDR2 SYGVKD. The CDR3 runs 17 residues. CDR3 bases: TGTGCCATCAGTGACGTAAACCGGGACGCGTTCCAAGAGACCCAGTACTTC. Protein sequence: CAISDVNRDAFQETQYF.

This clonotype appeared many times. The chain combines TRBV6-2 or TRBV6-3 with TRBJ1-5; D unresolved. Trimming pared 7 bases from V and 0 bases from J, leaving 10 bases between. The germline gives CDR1 MNHEY, CDR2 SVGEGT. The CDR3 has 14 residues. CDR3 nucleotides: TGTGCCAGCAACCGGGGAAATAGCAATCAGCCCCAGCATTTT. It translates to CASNRGNSNQPQHF.

The V call is TRBV3-1, the J call TRBJ2-4, with TRBD1 matching over 11 bases. The DNA end is a closer match to TRBJ2-7, so the J assignment may be wrong. This CDR3 region has 15 residues. In germline, CDR1 is LGHDT, CDR2 YNNKEL (reference sequence). The CDR3 is CASSLGQGASNEQYF. The CDR3 DNA reads as TGTGCCAGCAGCCTCGGACAGGGGGCCAGCAACGAGCAGTACTTC.

The rearrangement uses TRBV20-1 and TRBJ2-3, with 12 bases identical to TRBD2. V shed 6 bases and J 2 bases; nucleotides not matched to a gene: 6. This CDR3 region has 15 residues. Looked up from germline, CDR1 is DFQATT and CDR2 is SNEGSKA (reference sequence). The CDR3 region has the DNA TGCAGTGCCCACGGACTAGCGGGGTCCACAGATACGCAGTATTTT. Its protein is CSAHGLAGSTDTQYF.

About this clonotype: One junction end does not reproduce the germline sequence, and a read error may be involved. The chain employs TRBV24-1 and TRBJ2-2; tentative D call: TRBD2 (5 bases). CDR3 length: 17 amino acids. Germline V gene lookup returns CDR1 KGHDR and CDR2 SFDVKD. CDR3 sequence: CATSDPRGPTNTRELFF. CDR3 coding DNA: TGTGCCACCAGTGATCCCCGCGGGCCGACGAACACCAGGGAGCTGTTTTTT.

The CDR3 DNA reads as TGTGCCAGCACCCCGGGACGGGGATGGGGGACCCAGTACTTC. It encodes CASTPGRGWGTQYF. This rearrangement joins TRBV5-6 to TRBJ2-5; D possibly uses TRBD1 or TRBD2 (5 bases each). V dropped 6 bases and J dropped 7 bases, with 19 bases sitting between them. The length of the CDR3 is 14 residues. CDR1 is SGHDT, CDR2 YYEEEE, per germline.

This chain joins TRBV5-5 and TRBJ2-2; D unclear. This CDR3 has 12 amino acids. V lost 2 bases and J 5 bases, leaving 4 bases between the germline ends. The germline CDR1 and CDR2 sequences are SGHKS and YYEKEE (reference sequence). DNA of the CDR3: TGTGCCAGCAGCTTTCAGACCGGGGAGCTGTTTTTT. It translates to CASSFQTGELFF.

The chain combines TRBV20-1 with TRBJ2-7; 7 bases align to TRBD2. The CDR3 loop spans 13 amino acids. Germline trimming cut 2 bases from V and 3 bases from J; bases unmatched to any gene: 4. Germline CDR1 reads DFQATT; CDR2 reads SNEGSKA (reference sequence). This chain's CDR3 is CSARPGGGYEQYF. The DNA for the CDR3 is TGCAGTGCTAGACCAGGCGGGGGCTACGAGCAGTACTTC.

A few counts support this clonotype. The rearrangement links TRBV5-1 to TRBJ2-1, with D perhaps TRBD1 (6 bases). The CDR3 covers 14 residues. Trimming took off 7 bases at V and 1 base at J, with 12 bases between the two ends. CDR1 is SGHRS, CDR2 YFSETQ, per germline. The CDR3 DNA reads as TGCGCCAGCCAAGCAGGGGAATCCTACAATGAGCAGTTCTTC. Protein sequence: CASQAGESYNEQFF.

This clonotype was seen a handful of times. The chain links TRBV28 to TRBJ2-3; weak D call: TRBD2 (6 bases). Germline CDR1 is MDHEN and CDR2 is SYDVKM. V lost 3 bases, J lost 6 bases, and 22 bases lay in between. The CDR3 sequence is 17 residues long. CDR3 sequence: CASSFTSGRSYEDTQYF. CDR3 DNA: TGTGCCAGCAGTTTTACCAGCGGGCGATCGTATGAGGATACGCAGTATTTT. The entire variable domain, with the rest obtained from reference TRBV28 and TRBJ2-3, is as follows: DVKVTQSSRYLVKRTGEKVFLECVQDMDHENMFWYRQDPGLGLRLIYFSYDVKMKEKGDIPEGYSVSREKKERFSLILESASTNQTSMYLCASSFTSGRSYEDTQYFGPGTRLTVL.

The gene calls are TRBV29-1 and TRBJ2-3; no clear D. Looked up from germline, CDR1 is SQVTM and CDR2 is ANQGSEA. V was clipped by 8 bases and J by 3 bases, with 15 bases between them. The length of the CDR3 is 13 residues. CDR3 region: CSTKALGTDTQYF. CDR3 sequence (DNA): TGCAGCACCAAGGCCCTCGGGACAGATACGCAGTATTTT.